A single sample gave rise to the 17 T cell receptor beta chains below, sequenced in a study of CD8+ T cells in alopecia areata. As the sequencing template, cDNA was produced by extracting RNA and reverse transcribing it. TCRdb's table, derived via immunoSEQ multiplex PCR, lists solely in-frame clones and lacks some. This sample has 45,000 to 70,000 clones, with over 95% found just once. The source was CD8+ T cells sorted from blood, collected at week 0. The receptor source for this set is a human donor with alopecia areata.

The V and J genes are TRBV10-2 and TRBJ2-5; 9 nucleotides line up with TRBD1. CDR1 and CDR2 (germline): WSHSY, SAAADI. This CDR3 contains 14 residues. The V segment lost 7 bases and the J segment 5 bases; nucleotides outside the gene matches: 8. The CDR3 spells CASNLGQGTETQYF. CDR3 nucleotides: TGCGCCAGCAACCTAGGACAGGGGACCGAGACCCAGTACTTC.

This sequence joins TRBV29-1 and TRBJ2-4; D may be TRBD2 (6 bases). The CDR3 totals 13 residues. CDR1 and CDR2 from the germline V gene are SQVTM and ANQGSEA. V lost 3 bases, J lost 6 bases, and 12 bases lay in between. The CDR3 loop is CSVEGYGGNIQYF. The CDR3 bases are TGCAGCGTTGAGGGCTACGGGGGAAACATTCAGTACTTC.

The chain recombines TRBV25-1 with TRBJ2-7; TRBD2 agrees at 9 bases. With 1 base clipped from V and 0 bases from J, the junction kept 4 bases outside the gene matches. CDR1 and CDR2 from the germline V gene are MGHDK and SYGVNS. The length of the CDR3 is 16 residues. The CDR3 bases are TGTGCCAGCAGTGAATTCGCTAGCGGGGACTCCTACGAGCAGTACTTC. Translation: CASSEFASGDSYEQYF.

This clone has more than one count but fewer than ten. The J gene is TRBJ2-3, the V gene TRBV5-1, with D perhaps matching TRBD1 (6 bases). The V gene's germline CDR1 is SGHRS and CDR2 YFSETQ. V was cut by 0 bases and J by 4 bases, with 18 bases left in between. The CDR3 contains 17 residues. CDR3 amino acids: CASSLGETGSLADTQYF. For the CDR3, the DNA is TGCGCCAGCAGCTTGGGTGAGACAGGAAGTCTCGCAGATACGCAGTATTTT.

This chain joins TRBV27 and TRBJ1-2, with 12 positions matching TRBD1. Germline-derived CDR1 and CDR2 are MNHEY and SMNVEV (reference sequence). CDR3 length equals 16 residues. V lost 9 bases and J lost 6; bases outside the gene matches: 14. For the CDR3, the DNA is TGTGCCAGTGATTCTACCGGGACAGGGGGCGGTGATGGCTACACCTTC. Amino acids: CASDSTGTGGGDGYTF.

This clone was seen a single time. The genes are TRBV25-1 and TRBJ2-5; D gene ambiguous. CDR3 length equals 12 residues. The germline V gene has CDR1 MGHDK and CDR2 SYGVNS. V lost 3 bases and J lost 5, with 7 bases in between. CDR3 in amino acids: CASSDRRETQYF. For the CDR3, the DNA is TGTGCCAGCAGTGATCGGCGGGAGACCCAGTACTTC. The complete variable domain, with remaining parts taken from reference TRBV25-1 and TRBJ2-5, reads EADIYQTPRYLVIGTGKKITLECSQTMGHDKMYWYQQDPGMELHLIHYSYGVNSTEKGDLSSESTVSRIRTEHFPLTLESARPSHTSQYLCASSDRRETQYFGPGTRLLVL.

V usage is TRBV29-1 and J usage is TRBJ2-3, with 13 bases that match TRBD2. Germline lookup yields CDR1 SQVTM and CDR2 ANQGSEA. J gave up 6 bases and V 4 bases, and 4 bases lay outside the gene matches. CDR3 length equals 14 residues. CDR3 sequence reads: CSVGLAGGRDTQYF. CDR3 coding DNA: TGCAGCGTTGGACTAGCGGGGGGTCGGGATACGCAGTATTTT.

The chain has TRBV27 and TRBJ2-3, with TRBD2 identical over 11 bases. The germline V gene encodes CDR1 MNHEY and CDR2 SMNVEV (reference sequence). The CDR3 covers 15 residues. V gave up 6 bases and J gave up 2 bases; unmatched junction bases: 4. CDR3 loop: CASRRLAGTTDTQYF. DNA of the CDR3: TGTGCCAGCAGGAGACTAGCGGGAACCACAGATACGCAGTATTTT.

The CDR3 loop reads CASSLIRSSYNEQFF. For the CDR3, the DNA is TGTGCCAGCAGCTTAATTAGAAGCTCCTACAATGAGCAGTTCTTC. This chain uses TRBV7-2 with TRBJ2-1; no reliable D call. There are 15 residues in the CDR3. V gave up 2 bases and J gave up 0 bases, with 8 bases separating them. CDR1 is SGHTA, CDR2 FQGNSA, per germline.

J is TRBJ2-7 and V is TRBV27; D ambiguous. CDR1 MNHEY and CDR2 SMNVEV come from the germline V gene (reference sequence). The CDR3 extends over 16 amino acids. V was trimmed by 2 bases and J by 5 bases, leaving 19 bases between them. CDR3 amino acids: CASSLGPRPPGDEQYF. DNA for the CDR3: TGTGCCAGCAGTTTAGGGCCAAGACCCCCCGGAGACGAGCAGTACTTC.

J is TRBJ1-6 and V is TRBV6-5; tentative D call: TRBD1 (5 bases). This CDR3 contains 13 residues. The germline CDR1 and CDR2 sequences are MNHEY and SVGAGI. Trimming shortened V by 7 bases and J by 7 bases, and 11 bases separated the two germline ends. The CDR3 region has the DNA TGTGCCAGCAACCAGGGTGGCAATTCACCCCTCCACTTT. It encodes CASNQGGNSPLHF.

The V call is TRBV15, the J call TRBJ1-1; 7 nucleotides agree with TRBD1. The CDR3 runs to 14 residues. Germline CDR1 LNHNV, CDR2 YYDKDF (reference sequence). The J segment lost 2 bases and the V segment lost 5 bases, leaving 5 bases of the junction unmatched. CDR3 DNA sequence: TGTGCCACCAGCGTTGGGACAGATAACACTGAAGCTTTCTTT. Amino acid sequence: CATSVGTDNTEAFF.

The J gene is TRBJ2-1, the V gene TRBV30; 10 bases align to TRBD1. The CDR3 contains 14 residues. Unmatched junction bases numbered 6, after V lost 5 bases and J lost 5 bases. Germline CDR1 reads GTSNPN; CDR2 reads SVGIG (reference sequence). CDR3 nucleotides: TGTGCCTGGTATACCGGGACAGGGGACAATGAGCAGTTCTTC. Its protein product is CAWYTGTGDNEQFF. Looking up the rest from reference TRBV30 and TRBJ2-1 gives the full variable domain: SQTIHQWPATLVQPVGSPLSLECTVEGTSNPNLYWYRQAAGRGLQLLFYSVGIGQISSEVPQNLSASRPQDRQFILSSKKLLLSDSGFYLCAWYTGTGDNEQFFGPGTRLTVL.

CDR3: CASSLLAGGEQETQYF. Written as DNA, the CDR3 is TGTGCCAGCAGCTTACTAGCGGGGGGGGAACAAGAGACCCAGTACTTC. The chain uses TRBV7-8 and TRBJ2-5; 12 bases fit TRBD2. Germline assignment: CDR1 SGHVS and CDR2 FQNEAQ. V trimming: 2 bases; J trimming: 2 bases; junction bases outside the gene matches: 3. The length of the CDR3 is 16 residues.

The V call is TRBV6-5, the J call TRBJ2-1; D is possibly TRBD1 (5 bases). CDR3 size: 13 residues. With 4 bases removed from V and 4 bases from J, the gap between germline ends came to 8 bases. From germline, CDR1 is MNHEY and CDR2 SVGAGI. CDR3 bases: TGTGCCAGCAGTTGGACACATTACAATGAGCAGTTCTTC. This translates into CASSWTHYNEQFF.

The chain employs TRBV9 and TRBJ2-3; 9 bases match TRBD2. Germline lookup yields CDR1 SGDLS and CDR2 YYNGEE. Trimming cost V 0 bases and J 2 bases; bases outside gene matches: 7. The length of the CDR3 is 17 residues. The CDR3 loop is CASSVGLLAGPTDTQYF. CDR3 nucleotides: TGTGCCAGCAGCGTAGGCTTGCTAGCGGGGCCCACAGATACGCAGTATTTT.

The chain has TRBV27 and TRBJ2-1; D uncertain. Germline V gives CDR1 MNHEY, CDR2 SMNVEV (reference sequence). Trimming cost V 2 bases and J 0 bases, with 5 bases left between them. The CDR3 length is 14 residues. The CDR3 region has the DNA TGTGCCAGCAGTTTAGCTAGCTCCTACAATGAGCAGTTCTTC. Protein product: CASSLASSYNEQFF.